The rows below give T cell receptor beta chains drawn from one sample of a study of CD8 T cells in Susac syndrome. TCRdb reanalysed the immunoSEQ multiplex PCR reads using MiXCR and keeps one entry per CDR3 protein. This table has about 240,000 distinct CDR3 sequences, 95% to 97% appearing once. Source material: CD4+ T cells from PBMCs. The receptors stem from a human donor with Susac syndrome. Each CDR3 is given with its conserved first and last residue. The order of the fields is clone size, J gene, D gene, V gene, CDR3 protein, CDR3 DNA. A D gene is named only where the DNA matches it firmly. Clone size appears in some rows only: once, few, many, or a class for an expanded clone.

NA | TRBJ1-1 | NA | TRBV10-3 | CATSGVNTEAFF | TGTGCCACCTCGGGGGTCAACACTGAAGCTTTCTTT
NA | TRBJ2-7 | TRBD2 | TRBV28 | CASSFSGLASNSYEQYF | TGTGCCAGCAGTTTTTCCGGACTAGCGTCCAACTCCTACGAGCAGTACTTC
once | TRBJ1-1 | NA | TRBV28 | CASTSYGLPNTEAFF | TGTGCCAGCACCTCATATGGATTACCGAACACTGAAGCTTTCTTT
NA | TRBJ2-1 | NA | TRBV7-2 | CASSLDSASSYNEQFF | TGTGCCAGCAGCTTAGACTCGGCGAGCTCCTACAATGAGCAGTTCTTC
NA | TRBJ2-5 | NA | TRBV27 | CATARRETQYF | TGTGCCACCGCGAGAAGGGAGACCCAGTACTTC
NA | TRBJ2-5 | NA | TRBV11-3 | CASSPRGRTQETQYF | TGTGCCAGCAGCCCTAGGGGGAGGACCCAAGAGACCCAGTACTTC
NA | TRBJ2-5 | NA | TRBV29-1 | CSVGRVQETQYF | TGCAGCGTTGGAAGGGTCCAAGAGACCCAGTACTTC
NA | TRBJ2-7 | NA | TRBV7-9 | CASSFAGSSYEQYF | TGTGCCAGCAGCTTTGCGGGGAGCTCCTACGAGCAGTACTTC
once | TRBJ2-7 | TRBD2 | TRBV3-1 | CASSQESGTLGEQYF | TGTGCCAGCAGCCAGGAGAGCGGGACCCTTGGGGAGCAGTACTTC
NA | TRBJ1-3 | NA | TRBV30 | CAWSVGLQGSGNTIYF | TGTGCCTGGAGTGTAGGACTCCAAGGCTCTGGAAACACCATATATTTT
NA | TRBJ2-4 | NA | TRBV21-1 | CASSMPRGGGSAKNIQYF | TGTGCCAGCAGCATGCCCCGAGGAGGGGGCTCGGCCAAAAACATTCAGTACTTC
NA | TRBJ2-7 | NA | TRBV5-6 | CASSLFGSSNEQYF | TGTGCCAGCAGCCTGTTCGGGAGCTCGAACGAGCAGTACTTC
NA | TRBJ1-1 | TRBD1 | TRBV16 | CASSQTGGNTEAFF | TGTGCCAGCAGCCAGACAGGGGGGAACACTGAAGCTTTCTTT
NA | TRBJ2-4 | NA | TRBV11-3 | CASSFDESIAKNIQYF | TGTGCCAGCAGCTTCGACGAGTCTATAGCCAAAAACATTCAGTACTTC
NA | TRBJ2-1 | NA | TRBV20-1 | CSARPTGQQFF | TGCAGTGCTAGACCAACAGGTCAGCAGTTCTTC
NA | TRBJ2-7 | TRBD2 | TRBV29-1 | CSATSGSSSYEQYF | TGCAGCGCTACTAGCGGGTCGTCCTCCTACGAGCAGTACTTC
NA | TRBJ1-3 | NA | TRBV6-5 | CASSYRGASGNTIYF | TGTGCCAGCAGTTACAGAGGGGCTTCGGGAAACACCATATATTTT
NA | TRBJ1-2 | TRBD1 | TRBV28 | CASSLGTGGNGYTF | TGTGCCAGCAGCCTCGGGACAGGGGGCAATGGCTACACCTTC
NA | TRBJ1-4 | NA | TRBV13 | CASSDATTNEKLFF | TGTGCCAGCAGCGACGCAACAACTAATGAAAAACTGTTTTTT
once | TRBJ2-5 | TRBD2 | TRBV5-1 | CASSSFVGRLAGDETQYF | TGCGCCAGCAGCTCGTTCGTCGGTAGACTAGCGGGAGACGAGACCCAGTACTTC
NA | TRBJ1-5 | TRBD1 | TRBV5-1 | CASSLNTGQGNPQHF | TGCGCCAGCAGCTTAAATACCGGACAGGGGAACCCCCAGCATTTT
once | TRBJ1-2 | TRBD1 | TRBV2 | CASSGQTGNRDGYTF | TGTGCCAGCAGTGGACAGACAGGGAATCGGGATGGCTACACCTTC
NA | TRBJ2-5 | TRBD1 | TRBV25-1 | CASSELTGTGVRETQYF | TGTGCCAGCAGTGAACTAACCGGGACAGGGGTTCGAGAGACCCAGTACTTC
NA | TRBJ2-3 | NA | TRBV29-1 | CSVATGTSTDTQYF | TGCAGCGTGGCTACAGGAACTAGCACAGATACGCAGTATTTT
few | TRBJ1-1 | NA | TRBV6-1 | CASSEVGRGTEAFF | TGTGCCAGCAGTGAAGTGGGCAGGGGCACTGAAGCTTTCTTT
NA | TRBJ1-1 | NA | TRBV9 | CASSVVGDTEAFF | TGTGCCAGCAGCGTAGTCGGGGACACTGAAGCTTTCTTT
NA | TRBJ1-2 | NA | TRBV4-2 | CASSQDFVSASTEGYTF | TGTGCCAGCAGCCAAGATTTCGTATCGGCATCCACCGAGGGCTACACCTTC
NA | TRBJ2-7 | TRBD2 | TRBV10-3 | CAASSGRVQQYF | TGTGCCGCCAGTAGCGGGAGAGTCCAGCAGTACTTC
NA | TRBJ2-3 | NA | TRBV19 | CASSLSWGYPQYF | TGTGCCAGTAGTCTATCTTGGGGCTACCCCCAGTATTTT
NA | TRBJ2-2 | NA | TRBV10-2 | CASSEVSNTGELFF | TGCGCCAGCAGTGAGGTGTCGAACACCGGGGAGCTGTTTTTT
NA | TRBJ2-3 | NA | TRBV30 | CAWSPTPDTQYF | TGTGCCTGGAGTCCGACTCCGGATACGCAGTATTTT
NA | TRBJ2-1 | NA | TRBV4-1 | CASSQPRENNEQFF | TGCGCCAGCAGCCAACCCCGGGAGAACAATGAGCAGTTCTTC
NA | TRBJ1-1 | NA | TRBV30 | CAWSLQDRNTEAFF | TGTGCCTGGAGCCTCCAGGACAGGAACACTGAAGCTTTCTTT
once | TRBJ1-5 | NA | TRBV29-1 | CSAKQGLEQPQHF | TGCAGCGCAAAACAAGGGCTCGAACAGCCCCAGCATTTT
NA | TRBJ2-7 | NA | TRBV24-1 | CATSDATAYEQYF | TGTGCCACCAGTGACGCGACAGCGTACGAGCAGTACTTC
NA | TRBJ2-3 | TRBD1 | TRBV30 | CAGYRGETDTQYF | TGTGCCGGTTACAGGGGGGAGACAGATACGCAGTATTTT
NA | TRBJ2-5 | NA | TRBV29-1 | CSAERVFAETQYF | TGCAGCGCCGAAAGGGTCTTCGCAGAGACCCAGTACTTC
NA | TRBJ1-5 | TRBD1 | TRBV2 | CASSARDRGLVSNQPQHF | TGTGCCAGCAGTGCTAGGGACAGGGGGCTAGTTAGCAATCAGCCCCAGCATTTT
NA | TRBJ2-7 | NA | TRBV30 | CAWSVDVQGQQYF | TGTGCCTGGAGTGTAGATGTCCAGGGGCAGCAGTACTTC
NA | TRBJ2-5 | TRBD1 | TRBV28 | CASSSVQGASVAETQYF | TGTGCCAGCAGTTCTGTACAGGGGGCGTCCGTAGCGGAGACCCAGTACTTC
NA | TRBJ1-1 | NA | TRBV28 | CASSSLPPGTNTEAFF | TGTGCCAGCAGTTCCCTCCCTCCGGGGACGAACACTGAAGCTTTCTTT
once | TRBJ2-2 | NA | TRBV20-1 | CSATRTANTGELFF | TGCAGTGCTACCCGGACAGCGAACACCGGGGAGCTGTTTTTT
NA | TRBJ2-1 | NA | TRBV5-1 | CASSLYTSSSYNEQFF | TGCGCCAGCAGCCTCTATACGAGCAGCTCCTACAATGAGCAGTTCTTC
NA | TRBJ2-7 | NA | TRBV20-1 | CSVTLQGYEQYF | TGCAGCGTGACCCTGCAGGGATACGAGCAGTACTTC
NA | TRBJ1-1 | NA | TRBV29-1 | CSVERRITNTEAFF | TGCAGCGTAGAGCGCAGGATCACGAACACTGAAGCTTTCTTT
NA | TRBJ2-1 | TRBD2 | TRBV30 | CAGASGSQYNEQFF | TGTGCCGGGGCTAGCGGGAGCCAATACAATGAGCAGTTCTTC